The source of this T cell receptor beta chain is a study of T cells after yellow fever vaccination (dated by TCRdb to the late 2010s). The study in broad terms: The SMART-Seq v4 Ultra Low Input RNA kit was used to prepare libraries from fractions with low cell numbers. To follow T-cell clones before and after primary and booster YFV17D yellow fever vaccination, bulk TCR alpha and beta repertoires were sequenced over time. Two healthy male donors made up the cohort, one aged 18 to 29 years and the other aged 30 to 39 years. Blood samples were taken at several timepoints before and after primary and secondary immunization, and bulk PBMC replicates and cell subsets were isolated.

With regard to this clonotype: What antigen it recognizes has not been identified. No clone much larger than this one lies a single base away; base qualities are absent.

TCR cDNA was synthesized by 5'RACE template switching, through which a universal primer site and unique molecular identifiers were introduced. Priming for cDNA synthesis came from both the TCR alpha and TCR beta constant segments. Library amplification used two PCR steps, and the second PCR step added sample barcodes and sequencing adapters. Sequencing of the libraries was done on either Illumina HiSeq 2500 (2x100 bp) or NovaSeq (2x150 bp). In the paper's pipeline: MIGEC was used to demultiplex reads and collapse the reads into UMI consensus sequences, and MiXCR was used for V(D)J alignment. Using edgeR on replicate PBMC samples, clonotypes were called vaccine-responding if FDR was below 0.01 and the log2 fold change was above 5 up to day 15. CD4 or CD8 identity was assigned to each bulk clonotype according to whether the clonotype was present at higher abundance in the sequenced CD4 repertoire or the sequenced CD8 repertoire. TCRdb trimmed public reads at Q25 via fastp, called clones via MiXCR and kept in-frame beta chains. Rows are combined by CDR3 protein, so each entry shows the most common genes and DNA. What appears here as the V and J calls and clone size reflects TCRdb's work, not the paper's. The sample contains about 73,000 distinct CDR3 sequences, just under 8% of them found a single time. The ten largest clones add up to roughly 41% of the sample.

CDR1 and CDR2 are drawn from the germline V gene: MNHNS, SASEGT. Trimmed from V: 6 bases; trimmed from J: 7 bases; junction bases lacking a gene match: 5. From the cysteine up to the phenylalanine, the CDR3 has a length of 14 residues. Kept here is only the CDR3 DNA, which spans 42 bases and is read in frame from base 1. The treatment or condition label of this sample denotes: live attenuated yellow fever vaccine strain. PBMCs were isolated from peripheral blood using a standard Ficoll-Paque protocol. Dynabeads CD4 and CD8 positive selection kits were used to isolate CD4 and CD8 T-cell fractions. TriZol was used to extract RNA from bulk PBMCs, CD4 and CD8 fractions, and dextramer-positive and dextramer-negative fractions. On the study overall, not on this receptor specifically: A small share of clonotypes was detected in both CD4 and CD8 compartments, with the overlap likely arising from convergent recombination. Because only a couple of donors were included in the study, the extent to which the findings can be generalized is limited. After the booster, most of the clones that had expanded following primary vaccination were detected again (just under 97% of CD4 and roughly nine tenths of CD8), which suggests that memory was broadly maintained. The secondary T-cell response was weaker than the primary response but faster, peaking on day 5 instead of day 15. Computational filtering was needed because FACS-sorted repertoires could contain abundant contaminating clonotypes from the bulk population.

Recombination connected TRBV6-1 to TRBJ1-4; 10 central bases correspond to TRBD1. This material consisted of CD8+ T cells sorted from PBMCs, taken on the day of the yellow fever booster vaccination. The receptor was derived from a man younger than 45 who received the YFV17D yellow fever vaccine. The DNA is TGTGCCAGCAGCGTCCGGGACAGGGGTGAAAAACTGTTTTTT. It translates as CASSVRDRGEKLFF.